This is a list of T cell receptor beta chains from one sample in a study of cytomegalovirus exposure and HLA in healthy donors. Profiled with immunoSEQ multiplex PCR; TCRdb holds only in-frame clones, not every one. The top ten clones hold around 5.9% of a sample with under 140,000 clones, under 85% of them seen once. The sequenced sample consisted of PBMCs. The receptors derive from a man younger than 45 in good health and CMV-seropositive. Both conserved end residues are part of each CDR3. The order of the fields is clone size, D gene, V gene, J gene, CDR3 DNA, CDR3 protein. D genes are given only for firm matches. Clone size, where shown, is once, few, many, or a class for clones that have expanded.

few	TRBD1	TRBV6-1	TRBJ1-5	TGTGCCAGCAGTACAGGGGTATACAATCAGCCCCAGCATTTT	CASSTGVYNQPQHF
.	.	TRBV5-1	TRBJ2-1	TGCGCCAGTGGGGACTCTTGGAGGAGCTCCTACAATGAGCAGTTCTTC	CASGDSWRSSYNEQFF
.	.	TRBV6-1	TRBJ2-4	TGTGCCAGCAGTGAACGTTGGGGGCTGGGCAAAAACATTCAGTACTTC	CASSERWGLGKNIQYF
.	TRBD1	TRBV6-5	TRBJ2-1	TGTGCCAGCAGTTACTCGACAGGGCGGGTCAATGAGCAGTTCTTC	CASSYSTGRVNEQFF
.	TRBD1	TRBV27	TRBJ1-1	TGTGCCAGCAGCCTACTTGCTGAACAGGGGCCGTCCACTGAAGCTTTCTTT	CASSLLAEQGPSTEAFF
.	TRBD2	TRBV4-1	TRBJ2-1	TGCGCCAGCAGCCAAGATCAAGCGGGGGGGCGTTACAATGAGCAGTTCTTC	CASSQDQAGGRYNEQFF
.	TRBD2	TRBV5-3	TRBJ2-3	TGTGCCAGAAGCTTGGGTCTAGCGGGGAAAAGCACAGATACGCAGTATTTT	CARSLGLAGKSTDTQYF
.	TRBD1	TRBV10-3	TRBJ2-7	TGTGCCATCAGTCCGGGACAGACCTACGAGCAGTACTTC	CAISPGQTYEQYF
.	.	TRBV7-6	TRBJ1-1	TGTGCCAGCAGCTTAGTTGGCCTGAACACTGAAGCTTTCTTT	CASSLVGLNTEAFF
.	TRBD2	TRBV7-7	TRBJ2-5	TGTGCTAGCAGCTCAGGACTAGCGGGGGGTGAGACCCAGTACTTC	CASSSGLAGGETQYF
.	TRBD2	TRBV5-4	TRBJ2-5	TGTGCCAGCAGCTTGAATGCGGGGGGGGAAGAGACCCAGTACTTC	CASSLNAGGEETQYF
.	TRBD2	TRBV4-2	TRBJ2-3	TGTGCCAGCAGCCAGGGGGGTTTGCGGGGGGGCCTCACAGATACGCAGTATTTT	CASSQGGLRGGLTDTQYF
few	TRBD1	TRBV10-3	TRBJ2-7	TGTGCCATCAGTGAGTCGACGACAGGGACCTACGAGCAGTACTTC	CAISESTTGTYEQYF
.	.	TRBV4-3	TRBJ1-4	TGCGCCAGCAGCCCTCAGGGACATTGGGGTGAAAAACTGTTTTTT	CASSPQGHWGEKLFF
.	.	TRBV12-5	TRBJ1-5	TGTGCTAGTGGTTTGGTAAATTATAACAATCAGCCCCAGCATTTT	CASGLVNYNNQPQHF
.	TRBD1	TRBV7-2	TRBJ1-5	TGTGCCAGCAGCCGGGACAGATTTAGCAATCAGCCCCAGCATTTT	CASSRDRFSNQPQHF
once	.	TRBV7-3	TRBJ2-2	TGTGCCAGCCAGGACTTAGGGGGGGAGCTGTTTTTT	CASQDLGGELFF
.	TRBD1	TRBV7-9	TRBJ1-1	TGTGCCAGCAGCCTCTACAGGGGGGGGAACACTGAAGCTTTCTTT	CASSLYRGGNTEAFF
few	.	TRBV10-3	TRBJ2-5	TGTGCCAGCAGCTCTGTCTACCAAGAGACCCAGTACTTC	CASSSVYQETQYF
once	.	TRBV19	TRBJ2-3	TGTGCCAGTAGTATAGGGGGGGTTCGGGCCACAGATACGCAGTATTTT	CASSIGGVRATDTQYF
.	.	TRBV13	TRBJ2-7	TGTGCCAGCAGCTTAGGCAGGGTCTACGAGCAGTACTTC	CASSLGRVYEQYF
.	.	TRBV2	TRBJ2-4	TGTGCCAGCAGTGAAGCGCAGGGAAACATTCAGTACTTC	CASSEAQGNIQYF
few	.	TRBV6-1	TRBJ2-5	TGTGCCAGCAGTGAACGCCGGGGGGCAGAGACCCAGTACTTC	CASSERRGAETQYF
.	.	TRBV19	TRBJ1-2	TGTGCCAGTAGTGAGGGCCGGGACATCTATGGCTACACCTTC	CASSEGRDIYGYTF
.	TRBD1	TRBV19	TRBJ1-1	TGTGCCAGTAGTCCTCCGGACAGGGTGGGCACTGAAGCTTTCTTT	CASSPPDRVGTEAFF
.	.	TRBV2	TRBJ2-7	TGTGCCAGCAGTGAGGGGACCAAAAACCGGGAGAAGTACTTC	CASSEGTKNREKYF
.	.	TRBV6-1	TRBJ2-2	TGTGCCAGCACGTGGCGTTCCGGGGAGCGGTTTTTT	CASTWRSGERFF
.	TRBD1	TRBV9	TRBJ2-7	TGTGCCAGCAGCGTCGGGACAGGGGCCTACGAGCAGTACTTC	CASSVGTGAYEQYF
.	.	TRBV7-2	TRBJ1-3	TGTGCCAGCAGCCGAGGGGGAAGCAGGAGTTCTGGAAACACCATATATTTT	CASSRGGSRSSGNTIYF
.	.	TRBV19	TRBJ2-1	TGTGCCAGTAGTATTAATTCTGTCCACAATGAGCAGTTCTTC	CASSINSVHNEQFF
.	.	TRBV2	TRBJ1-2	TGTGCCAGCAGTACTACAGGGAACTATGGCTACACCTTC	CASSTTGNYGYTF
once	TRBD2	TRBV30	TRBJ2-7	TGTGCCGGTAAGGGACTAGCGGGGGACGAGCAGTACTTC	CAGKGLAGDEQYF
few	TRBD1	TRBV6-1	TRBJ1-3	TGTGCCAGCAGTGAAGTTGGGACAGGGGGCTGGAACACCATATATTTT	CASSEVGTGGWNTIYF
.	TRBD1	TRBV7-6	TRBJ1-2	TGTGCCAGCAGCCTAGACAGGGGTGGCTACACCTTC	CASSLDRGGYTF
.	TRBD1	TRBV6-5	TRBJ2-7	TGTGCCAGCAGTTACGACAGGGCTCCCCCCCTCTACGAGCAGTACTTC	CASSYDRAPPLYEQYF
.	.	TRBV2	TRBJ1-6	TGTGCCAGCCAATCAGGGTACAATTCACCCCTCCACTTT	CASQSGYNSPLHF